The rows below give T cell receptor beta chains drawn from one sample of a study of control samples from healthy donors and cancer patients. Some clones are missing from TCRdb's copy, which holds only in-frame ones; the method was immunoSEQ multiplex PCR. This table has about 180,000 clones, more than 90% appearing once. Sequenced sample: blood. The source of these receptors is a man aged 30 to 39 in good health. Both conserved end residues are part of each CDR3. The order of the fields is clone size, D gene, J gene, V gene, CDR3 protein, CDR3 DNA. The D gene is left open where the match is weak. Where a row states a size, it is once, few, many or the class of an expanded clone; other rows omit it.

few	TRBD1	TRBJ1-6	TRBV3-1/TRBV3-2	CASSPGQANSPLHF	TGTGCCAGCAGCCCGGGACAGGCTAATTCACCCCTCCACTTT
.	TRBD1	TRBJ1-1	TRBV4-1	CASSLDRGHTEAFF	TGCGCCAGCAGCCTAGACAGGGGGCACACTGAAGCTTTCTTT
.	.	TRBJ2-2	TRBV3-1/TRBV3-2	CASSEDISTGELFF	TGTGCCAGCAGCGAGGACATATCCACCGGGGAGCTGTTTTTT
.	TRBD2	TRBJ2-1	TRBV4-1	CASMGLAGEVLNEQFF	TGCGCCAGCATGGGACTAGCGGGAGAAGTACTCAATGAGCAGTTCTTC
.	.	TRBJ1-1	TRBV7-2	CASSRRTDTEAFF	TGTGCCAGCAGCCGGAGGACAGACACTGAAGCTTTCTTT
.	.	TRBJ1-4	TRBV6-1	CASSESRYPNEKLFF	TGTGCCAGCAGTGAATCTAGGTATCCTAATGAAAAACTGTTTTTT
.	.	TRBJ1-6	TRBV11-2	CASSYLGTSAYNSPLHF	TGTGCCAGCAGCTACCTAGGGACAAGCGCCTATAATTCACCCCTCCACTTT
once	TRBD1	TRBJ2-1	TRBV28	CASTSGTEDEQFF	TGTGCCAGCACCTCCGGGACAGAGGATGAGCAGTTCTTC
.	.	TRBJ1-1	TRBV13	CASSFAGTRGTEAFF	TGTGCCAGCAGCTTCGCCGGGACTCGGGGCACTGAAGCTTTCTTT
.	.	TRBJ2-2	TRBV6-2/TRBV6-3	CASSYSRGSGELFF	TGTGCCAGCAGTTACTCGAGGGGTTCCGGGGAGCTGTTTTTT
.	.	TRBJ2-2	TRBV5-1	CASSWTENTGELFF	TGCGCCAGCAGCTGGACAGAGAACACCGGGGAGCTGTTTTTT
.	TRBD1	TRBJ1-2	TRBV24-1	CATSDGTAPGYTF	TGTGCCACCAGTGACGGGACAGCACCCGGCTACACCTTC
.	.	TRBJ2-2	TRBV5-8	CASSLYPTGELFF	TGTGCCAGCAGCTTGTACCCCACCGGGGAGCTGTTTTTT
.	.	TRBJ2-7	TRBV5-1	CASSSPDSVTEQYF	TGCGCCAGCAGCTCGCCGGACAGCGTGACCGAGCAGTACTTC
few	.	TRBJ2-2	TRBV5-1	CASSRQLGAGELFF	TGCGCCAGCAGCCGACAGTTAGGGGCCGGGGAGCTGTTTTTT
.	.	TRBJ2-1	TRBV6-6	CASRTPGGANNEQFF	TGTGCCAGCAGAACACCGGGGGGCGCAAACAATGAGCAGTTCTTC
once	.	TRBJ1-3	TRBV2	CASSNRGNTIYF	TGTGCCAGCAGTAATAGGGGAAACACCATATATTTT
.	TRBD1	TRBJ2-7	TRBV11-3	CASSLGGTANEQYF	TGTGCCAGCAGCTTAGGTGGGACAGCCAACGAGCAGTACTTC
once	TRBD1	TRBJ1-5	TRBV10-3	CAISGDRASNQPQHF	TGTGCCATCAGTGGGGACAGGGCCAGCAATCAGCCCCAGCATTTT
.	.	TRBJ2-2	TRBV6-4	CASSDGGGAGELFF	TGTGCCAGCAGTGACGGTGGCGGGGCCGGGGAGCTGTTTTTT
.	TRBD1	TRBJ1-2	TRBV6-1	CASSETGGSSGYTF	TGTGCCAGCAGTGAAACAGGGGGCTCAAGTGGCTACACCTTC
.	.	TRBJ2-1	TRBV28	CASSGNEQFF	TGTGCCAGCTCCGGCAATGAGCAGTTCTTC
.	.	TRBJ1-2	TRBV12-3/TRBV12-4	CASRRGNYGYTF	TGTGCCAGCAGGAGGGGGAACTATGGCTACACCTTC
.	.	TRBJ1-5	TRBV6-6	CASSSSIQQPQHF	TGTGCCAGCAGTTCCTCGATTCAACAGCCCCAGCATTTT
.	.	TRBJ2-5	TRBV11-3	CASSLGPVGEETQYF	TGTGCCAGCAGCTTAGGACCGGTGGGGGAAGAGACCCAGTACTTC
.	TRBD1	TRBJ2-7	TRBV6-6	CASSLGQGAYEQYF	TGTGCCAGCAGTTTGGGACAGGGGGCCTACGAGCAGTACTTC
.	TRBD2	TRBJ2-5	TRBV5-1	CASSLARGGGETQYF	TGCGCCAGCAGCTTGGCGCGGGGGGGCGGCGAGACCCAGTACTTC
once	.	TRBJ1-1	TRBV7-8	CASISGVLNTEAFF	TGTGCCAGCATCTCCGGGGTTTTGAACACTGAAGCTTTCTTT
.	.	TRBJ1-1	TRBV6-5	CASSRIVNTEAFF	TGTGCCAGCAGTCGAATAGTGAACACTGAAGCTTTCTTT
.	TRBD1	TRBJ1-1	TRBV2	CASSWGQLNTEAFF	TGTGCCAGCAGTTGGGGACAGCTGAACACTGAAGCTTTCTTT
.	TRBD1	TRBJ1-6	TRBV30	CAWRTGDSSPLHF	TGTGCCTGGAGGACAGGGGATAGTTCACCCCTCCACTTT
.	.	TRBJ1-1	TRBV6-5	CASSYSRGWEAFF	TGTGCCAGCAGTTACAGCAGGGGATGGGAAGCTTTCTTT
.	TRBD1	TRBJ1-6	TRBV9	CASSVEDRNNSPLHF	TGTGCCAGCAGCGTAGAGGACAGGAACAATTCACCCCTCCACTTT
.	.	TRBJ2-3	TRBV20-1	CSATPLDTQYF	TGCAGTGCTACCCCCCTAGATACGCAGTATTTT
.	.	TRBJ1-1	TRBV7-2	CASSLELGTEAFF	TGTGCCAGCAGCTTAGAATTAGGCACTGAAGCTTTCTTT
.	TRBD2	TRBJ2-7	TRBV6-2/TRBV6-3	CASSFFGLAGDLSYEQYF	TGTGCCAGCAGTTTCTTCGGACTAGCGGGGGACCTCTCCTACGAGCAGTACTTC
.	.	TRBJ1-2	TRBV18	CASSPILQADGYTF	TGTGCCAGCTCACCAATTCTCCAGGCTGATGGCTACACCTTC
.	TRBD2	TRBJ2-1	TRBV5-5	CASSLGPRLAGGHEQFF	TGTGCCAGCAGCTTGGGTCCCCGGCTAGCGGGGGGTCATGAGCAGTTCTTC
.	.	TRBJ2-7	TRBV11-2	CASSLDPRTPPYEQYF	TGTGCCAGCAGCTTAGATCCCAGGACTCCACCCTACGAGCAGTACTTC
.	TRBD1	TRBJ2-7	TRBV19	CASSLRQGAYEQYF	TGTGCCAGTAGTTTAAGACAGGGGGCCTACGAGCAGTACTTC
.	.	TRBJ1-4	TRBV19	CASSPGGGRASEKLFF	TGTGCCAGTAGCCCTGGCGGGGGGCGAGCCAGTGAAAAACTGTTTTTT
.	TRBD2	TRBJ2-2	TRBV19	CASSMGGAGELFF	TGTGCCAGTAGTATGGGGGGGGCCGGGGAGCTGTTTTTT
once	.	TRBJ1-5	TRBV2	CASSDTIVGGNQPQHF	TGTGCCAGCAGTGATACGATCGTGGGGGGCAATCAGCCCCAGCATTTT
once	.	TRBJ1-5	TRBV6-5	CASSSPQGYQPQHF	TGTGCCAGCAGCAGCCCGCAGGGCTATCAGCCCCAGCATTTT
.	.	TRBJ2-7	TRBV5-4	CASSLLGRGLSYEQYF	TGTGCCAGCAGCTTGCTAGGACGGGGGCTTTCCTACGAGCAGTACTTC
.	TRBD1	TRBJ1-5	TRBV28	CASSRTGGGQPQHF	TGTGCCAGCAGCCGTACAGGGGGAGGTCAGCCCCAGCATTTT
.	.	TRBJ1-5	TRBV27	CASSLGNQPQHF	TGTGCCAGCAGTTTGGGGAATCAGCCCCAGCATTTT
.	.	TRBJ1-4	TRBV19	CASSIGGHSEKLFF	TGTGCCAGTAGTATCGGGGGGCACAGTGAAAAACTGTTTTTT
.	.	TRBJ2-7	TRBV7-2	CASSSQAYEQYF	TGTGCCAGCAGTTCACAGGCCTACGAGCAGTACTTC
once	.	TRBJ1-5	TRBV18	CASSQQGSNQPQHF	TGTGCCAGCTCCCAACAGGGCAGCAATCAGCCCCAGCATTTT
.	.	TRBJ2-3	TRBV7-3	CASAAGSSTDTQYF	TGTGCCAGCGCGGCGGGGTCTAGCACAGATACGCAGTATTTT
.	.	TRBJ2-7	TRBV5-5	CASSLSGYEQYF	TGTGCCAGCAGCTTGTCGGGCTACGAGCAGTACTTC
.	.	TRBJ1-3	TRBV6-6	CASEQASSGNTIYF	TGTGCCAGCGAACAGGCGAGCTCTGGAAACACCATATATTTT
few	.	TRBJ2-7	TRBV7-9	CASSFLPYEQYF	TGTGCCAGCAGCTTTCTCCCCTACGAGCAGTACTTC
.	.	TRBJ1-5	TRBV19	CASSTRQASRSNQPQHF	TGTGCCAGTAGTACTCGACAGGCCTCGAGAAGCAATCAGCCCCAGCATTTT
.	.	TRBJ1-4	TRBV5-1	CASSLRQASTNEKLFF	TGCGCCAGCAGCTTGCGGCAGGCCTCAACTAATGAAAAACTGTTTTTT